This section outlines one T cell receptor beta chain sequence together with its context. The source of the sample is a study of shared clonotypes between healthy human individuals. Assay used: immunoSEQ multiplex PCR; TCRdb lists only in-frame clones, some missing. The sample shows around 500,000 clones, 60% to 80% of them seen only once. The material sequenced was PBMCs. The clonotype originates from a woman between 40 and 50 years old in good health. Some clones in this sample may be carry-over from other donors' samples.

The chain's CDR3 is CASSYDRYAYEQYF. The CDR3 nucleotides read TGTGCCAGCAGCTACGACAGGTATGCCTACGAGCAGTACTTC. This chain joins TRBV7-2 and TRBJ2-7; TRBD1 is a possible D gene (6 bases). The V gene lost 4 bases and the J gene lost 2 bases, with 12 bases spanning the gap. From germline, CDR1 is SGHTA and CDR2 FQGNSA. The CDR3 has 14 amino acids. Using reference TRBV7-2 and TRBJ2-7 for the parts outside the CDR3, the full variable domain is GAGVSQSPSNKVTEKGKDVELRCDPISGHTALYWYRQSLGQGLEFLIYFQGNSAPDKSGLPSDRFSAERTGGSVSTLTIQRTQQEDSAVYLCASSYDRYAYEQYFGPGTRLTVT.